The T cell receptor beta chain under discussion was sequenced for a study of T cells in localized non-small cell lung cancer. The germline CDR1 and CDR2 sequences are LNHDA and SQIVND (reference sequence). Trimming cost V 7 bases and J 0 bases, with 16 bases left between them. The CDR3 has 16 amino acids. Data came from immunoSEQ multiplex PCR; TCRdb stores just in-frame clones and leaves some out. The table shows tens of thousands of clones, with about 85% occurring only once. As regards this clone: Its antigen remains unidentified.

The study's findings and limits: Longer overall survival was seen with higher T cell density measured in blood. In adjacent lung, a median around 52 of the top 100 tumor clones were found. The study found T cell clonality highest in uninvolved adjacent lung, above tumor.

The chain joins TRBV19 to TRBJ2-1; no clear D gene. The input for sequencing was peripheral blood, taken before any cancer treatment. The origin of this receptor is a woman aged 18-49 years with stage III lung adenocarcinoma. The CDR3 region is CASTLSAASSYNEQFF. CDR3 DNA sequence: TGTGCCAGTACACTCTCGGCGGCAAGCTCCTACAATGAGCAGTTCTTC.